Listed here is a single TCR beta chain. This CDR3 contains 13 residues. Germline V gene data show CDR1 as MNHEY and CDR2 as SVGAGI. The V end lost 5 bases, the J end lost 5 bases, and 12 bases lay between the germline ends. The assay used was immunoSEQ (version v3.0), run at survey level. The data were produced by immunoSEQ multiplex PCR, yet TCRdb's version contains in-frame clones alone and is incomplete. The sample lists about 19,000 clones; roughly 72% were seen once. The data were taken from a study of long-term antiretroviral therapy in people with HIV. The chain couples TRBV6-5 to TRBJ2-5, with unresolved D. This specimen was unsorted PBMCs, taken 2.2 years after starting antiretroviral therapy. The TCR was taken from a man aged 45-65 years with HIV. The CDR3: CASSAEFGETQYF. As DNA, the CDR3 is TGTGCCAGCAGTGCAGAATTCGGGGAGACCCAGTACTTC.